This is a list of T cell receptor beta chains from one sample in a study of radiotherapy plus CTLA-4 blockade in lung cancer. Libraries were prepared by immunoSEQ multiplex PCR; TCRdb keeps only in-frame clonotypes and omits some of them. The data show approximately 97,000 clones, about four fifths seen once. The sequencing here drew on peripheral blood, taken from a patient treated with radiotherapy plus ipilimumab. The receptors were sampled from a human donor with non-small cell lung cancer who had stable disease on radiotherapy plus ipilimumab. Each CDR3 is given without its conserved first and last residue. Each record gives: CDR3 protein, V gene, J gene.

CDR3aa: AWSVNRGYGYT
v_gene: TRBV30
j_gene: TRBJ1-2

CDR3aa: ATSRDLVTGELF
v_gene: TRBV15
j_gene: TRBJ2-2

CDR3aa: ASSGGLAGLNNEQF
v_gene: TRBV25-1
j_gene: TRBJ2-1

CDR3aa: ASRNLDNSPLH
v_gene: TRBV19
j_gene: TRBJ1-6

CDR3aa: ASISGNTIY
v_gene: TRBV28
j_gene: TRBJ1-3

CDR3aa: ASSQDKDRFYGYT
v_gene: TRBV4-1
j_gene: TRBJ1-2

CDR3aa: ASSLDRMNTEAF
v_gene: TRBV5-1
j_gene: TRBJ1-1

CDR3aa: ASSSPGGRGTNQPQH
v_gene: TRBV7-2
j_gene: TRBJ1-5

CDR3aa: ASSLAPGSNEKLF
v_gene: TRBV5-4
j_gene: TRBJ1-4

CDR3aa: ASSRHDRVEQF
v_gene: TRBV27
j_gene: TRBJ2-1

CDR3aa: ASSQTGGTEAF
v_gene: TRBV5-1
j_gene: TRBJ1-1

CDR3aa: ASSQDYGYT
v_gene: TRBV14
j_gene: TRBJ1-2

CDR3aa: ASSFMAGGNNEQF
v_gene: TRBV7-8
j_gene: TRBJ2-1